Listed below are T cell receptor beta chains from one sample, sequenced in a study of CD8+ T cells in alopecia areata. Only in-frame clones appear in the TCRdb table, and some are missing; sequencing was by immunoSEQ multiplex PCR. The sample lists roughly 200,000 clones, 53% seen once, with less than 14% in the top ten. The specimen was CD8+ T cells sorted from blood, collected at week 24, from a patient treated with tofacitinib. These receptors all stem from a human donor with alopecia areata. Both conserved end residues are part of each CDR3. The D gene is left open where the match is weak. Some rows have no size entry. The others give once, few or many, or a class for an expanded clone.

cdr3_nt: TGTGCCAGCGGAATAGGACAGACCTACGAGCAGTACTTC
cdr3_aa: CASGIGQTYEQYF
d_call: -
clone_size: -
j_call: TRBJ2-7
v_call: TRBV27

cdr3_nt: TGTGCCAGCAGCACAGGACACGAAGCTTTCTTT
cdr3_aa: CASSTGHEAFF
d_call: -
clone_size: -
j_call: TRBJ1-1
v_call: TRBV5-6

cdr3_nt: TGTGCCTGGAGTGTACTCACAGCGGGTGACTATGGCTACACCTTC
cdr3_aa: CAWSVLTAGDYGYTF
d_call: -
clone_size: -
j_call: TRBJ1-2
v_call: TRBV30

cdr3_nt: TGTGCCAGCAGTTACACTGGCGAAAAACTGTTTTTT
cdr3_aa: CASSYTGEKLFF
d_call: -
clone_size: -
j_call: TRBJ1-4
v_call: TRBV6-5

cdr3_nt: TGTGCCAGCAGTTCCTCCTTTGGAAACACTGAAGCTTTCTTT
cdr3_aa: CASSSSFGNTEAFF
d_call: -
clone_size: -
j_call: TRBJ1-1
v_call: TRBV6-5

cdr3_nt: TGTGCCTGCCAGCCTCTGAGTCTACAGATCACTGAAGCTTTCTTT
cdr3_aa: CACQPLSLQITEAFF
d_call: -
clone_size: -
j_call: TRBJ1-1
v_call: TRBV30

cdr3_nt: TGCAGCTCTAGGGGGGGGACCTACAATGAGCAGTTCTTC
cdr3_aa: CSSRGGTYNEQFF
d_call: -
clone_size: few
j_call: TRBJ2-1
v_call: TRBV29-1

cdr3_nt: TGTGCCAGCAGCCAATCGGTTTCTGGGGCCAACGTCCTGACTTTC
cdr3_aa: CASSQSVSGANVLTF
d_call: -
clone_size: few
j_call: TRBJ2-6
v_call: TRBV14

cdr3_nt: TGTGCCAGCAGCCAGGGGGTTTCCGGGGAGCTGTTTTTT
cdr3_aa: CASSQGVSGELFF
d_call: TRBD1
clone_size: -
j_call: TRBJ2-2
v_call: TRBV5-6

cdr3_nt: TGTGCCTGGAGTGTACTAGCCAACCTTTACACTGAAGCTTTCTTT
cdr3_aa: CAWSVLANLYTEAFF
d_call: -
clone_size: few
j_call: TRBJ1-1
v_call: TRBV30

cdr3_nt: TGTGCCAGTTCTTCACGGGACCCTGGGAAGGGTGGGAGCAATCAGCCCCAGCATTTT
cdr3_aa: CASSSRDPGKGGSNQPQHF
d_call: -
clone_size: -
j_call: TRBJ1-5
v_call: TRBV19

cdr3_nt: TGCAGCGTTGAAGGGGGGAATAACAGGCCCTATGGCTACACCTTC
cdr3_aa: CSVEGGNNRPYGYTF
d_call: -
clone_size: -
j_call: TRBJ1-2
v_call: TRBV29-1

cdr3_nt: TGTGCCACCAGCAGCGGCAGAGCTAACTATGGCTACACCTTC
cdr3_aa: CATSSGRANYGYTF
d_call: -
clone_size: -
j_call: TRBJ1-2
v_call: TRBV15

cdr3_nt: TGTGCCACCAGCAGGACTAGCGGGGGGCCTAGCACAGATACGCAGTATTTT
cdr3_aa: CATSRTSGGPSTDTQYF
d_call: TRBD2
clone_size: -
j_call: TRBJ2-3
v_call: TRBV15

cdr3_nt: TGTGCCACAGGGAGCTCTGAAGCTTTCTTT
cdr3_aa: CATGSSEAFF
d_call: -
clone_size: -
j_call: TRBJ1-1
v_call: TRBV19

cdr3_nt: TGTGCCAGTACCCTCGGGGAGAACACTGAAGCTTTCTTT
cdr3_aa: CASTLGENTEAFF
d_call: -
clone_size: few
j_call: TRBJ1-1
v_call: TRBV19

cdr3_nt: TGTGCCAGCAGTTTCTCCCTCAGGGGGACTGAAGCTTTCTTT
cdr3_aa: CASSFSLRGTEAFF
d_call: TRBD1
clone_size: few
j_call: TRBJ1-1
v_call: TRBV27

cdr3_nt: TGTGCCAGCAGTTACTCGAGAGGCGAAGCGTCCTACGAGCAGTACTTC
cdr3_aa: CASSYSRGEASYEQYF
d_call: -
clone_size: -
j_call: TRBJ2-7
v_call: TRBV6-6

cdr3_nt: TGTGCCAGCTCAGCCGACGAGGGGAACTATGGCTACACCTTC
cdr3_aa: CASSADEGNYGYTF
d_call: -
clone_size: -
j_call: TRBJ1-2
v_call: TRBV25-1

cdr3_nt: TGTGCCAGCAGCCTAGGACAGGGGGCGAGAGAGACCCAGTACTTC
cdr3_aa: CASSLGQGARETQYF
d_call: TRBD1
clone_size: -
j_call: TRBJ2-5
v_call: TRBV11-2

cdr3_nt: TGTGCCTGGAGACTAGGACAGGGGGCGAACACTGAAGCTTTCTTT
cdr3_aa: CAWRLGQGANTEAFF
d_call: TRBD1
clone_size: -
j_call: TRBJ1-1
v_call: TRBV30

cdr3_nt: TGTGCCAGCGGTTCAGGACTCCTCTACAATGAGCAGTTCTTC
cdr3_aa: CASGSGLLYNEQFF
d_call: -
clone_size: few
j_call: TRBJ2-1
v_call: TRBV28

cdr3_nt: TGTGCCAGCAGCCCCGGGTTGGAGATCCAAGAGACCCAGTACTTC
cdr3_aa: CASSPGLEIQETQYF
d_call: -
clone_size: -
j_call: TRBJ2-5
v_call: TRBV7-7

cdr3_nt: TGTGCCAGCAGCTTGGCGGGAACGGACAGACCGAATCAGCCCCAGCATTTT
cdr3_aa: CASSLAGTDRPNQPQHF
d_call: -
clone_size: few
j_call: TRBJ1-5
v_call: TRBV5-6

cdr3_nt: TGTGCCAGCAGCCAAGATTGGGACAATGAGCAGTTCTTC
cdr3_aa: CASSQDWDNEQFF
d_call: -
clone_size: few
j_call: TRBJ2-1
v_call: TRBV14

cdr3_nt: TGTGCCACCTCTAGCTGGACCGGGGAGCTGTTTTTT
cdr3_aa: CATSSWTGELFF
d_call: -
clone_size: -
j_call: TRBJ2-2
v_call: TRBV15

cdr3_nt: TGCAGCGTGGCGGGCTCTGAAGCTTTCTTT
cdr3_aa: CSVAGSEAFF
d_call: -
clone_size: -
j_call: TRBJ1-1
v_call: TRBV29-1

cdr3_nt: TGTGCCAGCAGTCAAGCCACAGGGTTTGGGTCGTATGGCTACACCTTC
cdr3_aa: CASSQATGFGSYGYTF
d_call: -
clone_size: -
j_call: TRBJ1-2
v_call: TRBV6-1

cdr3_nt: TGTGCCAGCAGCTCCACGGACAGGGCCAATGAGCAGTTCTTC
cdr3_aa: CASSSTDRANEQFF
d_call: TRBD1
clone_size: -
j_call: TRBJ2-1
v_call: TRBV7-9

cdr3_nt: TGCGCCAGCAGCCCAGCACAGGGGGGCGCAGGTGGCTACACCTTC
cdr3_aa: CASSPAQGGAGGYTF
d_call: TRBD1
clone_size: -
j_call: TRBJ1-2
v_call: TRBV4-3

cdr3_nt: TGTGCCAGCAGCTTAAGCACCTATGTGCAGTACTTC
cdr3_aa: CASSLSTYVQYF
d_call: -
clone_size: -
j_call: TRBJ2-7
v_call: TRBV7-9

cdr3_nt: TGCGCCAGCAGCCACCGCCACCTCGGAGGTACACCCCTCCACTTT
cdr3_aa: CASSHRHLGGTPLHF
d_call: -
clone_size: -
j_call: TRBJ1-6
v_call: TRBV4-3

cdr3_nt: TGTGCCAGCAGCTCCGACACTAAAGGGACCGGGGAGCTGTTTTTT
cdr3_aa: CASSSDTKGTGELFF
d_call: -
clone_size: -
j_call: TRBJ2-2
v_call: TRBV7-3

cdr3_nt: TGTGCCACCGCGCAGGAAGAAGCCTACGAGCAGTACTTC
cdr3_aa: CATAQEEAYEQYF
d_call: -
clone_size: few
j_call: TRBJ2-7
v_call: TRBV7-8

cdr3_nt: TGTGCCAGCAGCTATCCCACTGGGGTAGCGGGGAGCGCAGATACGCAGTATTTT
cdr3_aa: CASSYPTGVAGSADTQYF
d_call: TRBD2
clone_size: -
j_call: TRBJ2-3
v_call: TRBV13

cdr3_nt: TGTGCCAGCAGCCCCCGAGGGGAAGAGACCCAGTACTTC
cdr3_aa: CASSPRGEETQYF
d_call: -
clone_size: -
j_call: TRBJ2-5
v_call: TRBV6-5

cdr3_nt: TGCAGCGTCAGGGGGACCTACGAGCAGTACTTC
cdr3_aa: CSVRGTYEQYF
d_call: TRBD1
clone_size: once
j_call: TRBJ2-7
v_call: TRBV29-1

cdr3_nt: TGTGCCAGCAGCCCCCTGGAAAGAACTGAAGCTTTCTTT
cdr3_aa: CASSPLERTEAFF
d_call: -
clone_size: many
j_call: TRBJ1-1
v_call: TRBV7-8

cdr3_nt: TGTGCCAGCAGGCGAACGGGACAGTTCGATGAAGCTTTCTTT
cdr3_aa: CASRRTGQFDEAFF
d_call: TRBD1
clone_size: -
j_call: TRBJ1-1
v_call: TRBV5-4

cdr3_nt: TGTGCCAGCAGCTTAGAGGGCACCGGGGAGCTGTTTTTT
cdr3_aa: CASSLEGTGELFF
d_call: -
clone_size: -
j_call: TRBJ2-2
v_call: TRBV13

cdr3_nt: TGTGCCAGCAAGGTGGGGGAGGGTAGTGGCTACACCTTC
cdr3_aa: CASKVGEGSGYTF
d_call: -
clone_size: -
j_call: TRBJ1-2
v_call: TRBV6-5

cdr3_nt: TGCGCCAGCAGCTTCGGGGGCGATGGCTACACCTTC
cdr3_aa: CASSFGGDGYTF
d_call: -
clone_size: -
j_call: TRBJ1-2
v_call: TRBV5-1